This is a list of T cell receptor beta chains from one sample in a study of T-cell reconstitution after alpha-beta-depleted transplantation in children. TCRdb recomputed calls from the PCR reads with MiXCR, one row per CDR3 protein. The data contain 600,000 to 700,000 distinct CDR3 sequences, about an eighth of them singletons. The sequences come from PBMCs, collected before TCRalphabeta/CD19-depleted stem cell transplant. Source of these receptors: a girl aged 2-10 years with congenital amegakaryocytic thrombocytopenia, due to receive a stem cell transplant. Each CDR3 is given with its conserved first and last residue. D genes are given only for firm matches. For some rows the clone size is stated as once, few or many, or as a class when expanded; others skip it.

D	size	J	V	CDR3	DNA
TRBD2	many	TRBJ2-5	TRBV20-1	CSARVLAGETQYF	TGCAGTGCTAGAGTGCTAGCGGGAGAGACCCAGTACTTC
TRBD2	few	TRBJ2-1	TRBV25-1	CASSESRIAGGLYNEQFF	TGTGCCAGCAGTGAATCCCGCATAGCGGGAGGGTTATACAATGAGCAGTTCTTC
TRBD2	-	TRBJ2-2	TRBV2	CASKGLAGQTGELFF	TGTGCCAGCAAGGGACTAGCGGGACAGACCGGGGAGCTGTTTTTT
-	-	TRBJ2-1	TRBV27	CASSRDITPSYNEQFF	TGTGCCAGCAGTCGAGACATAACTCCCTCCTACAATGAGCAGTTCTTC
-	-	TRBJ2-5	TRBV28	CASTSTETQYF	TGTGCCAGCACTTCGACAGAGACCCAGTACTTC
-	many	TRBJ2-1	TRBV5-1	CASSDNRVKNEQFF	TGCGCCAGCAGCGACAACCGGGTTAAGAATGAGCAGTTCTTC
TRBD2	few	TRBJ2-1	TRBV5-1	CASSLDGIAGYNEQFF	TGCGCCAGCAGCTTGGATGGTATAGCGGGGTACAATGAGCAGTTCTTC
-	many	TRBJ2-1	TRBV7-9	CASSLFPPSSEQFF	TGTGCCAGCAGCTTATTCCCTCCTAGCAGTGAGCAGTTCTTC
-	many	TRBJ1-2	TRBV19	CASSTGKVYGYTF	TGTGCCAGTTCTACAGGGAAAGTTTATGGCTACACCTTC
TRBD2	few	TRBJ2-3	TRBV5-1	CASSLDPSGGTDTQYF	TGCGCCAGCAGCTTGGACCCTAGCGGAGGGACAGATACGCAGTATTTT
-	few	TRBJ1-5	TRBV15	CATSDLLGWEPQHF	TGTGCCACCAGCGACCTACTAGGGTGGGAGCCCCAGCATTTT
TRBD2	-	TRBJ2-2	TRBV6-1	CASSRILRTSGRLNTGELFF	TGTGCCAGCAGTAGAATCCTCCGGACTAGCGGGAGGTTGAACACCGGGGAGCTGTTTTTT
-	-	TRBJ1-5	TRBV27	CASSPLPWARQPQHF	TGTGCCAGCAGTCCCCTCCCCTGGGCACGACAGCCCCAGCATTTT
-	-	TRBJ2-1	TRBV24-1	CATSAGIAGFYNEQFF	TGTGCCACCAGTGCCGGAATAGCCGGATTCTACAATGAGCAGTTCTTC
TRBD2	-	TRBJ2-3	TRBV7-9	CASSSLLATATDTQYF	TGTGCCAGCAGCTCTCTACTAGCGACAGCCACAGATACGCAGTATTTT
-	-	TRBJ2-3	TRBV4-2	CASSQGAGSAADTQYF	TGTGCCAGCAGCCAAGGGGCGGGATCGGCGGCAGATACGCAGTATTTT
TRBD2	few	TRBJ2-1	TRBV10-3	CAISESILADTYNEQFF	TGTGCCATCAGTGAGTCAATCCTAGCGGACACCTACAATGAGCAGTTCTTC
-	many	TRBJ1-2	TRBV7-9	CASSFPSGRYGYTF	TGTGCCAGCAGCTTTCCTTCGGGGAGATATGGCTACACCTTC